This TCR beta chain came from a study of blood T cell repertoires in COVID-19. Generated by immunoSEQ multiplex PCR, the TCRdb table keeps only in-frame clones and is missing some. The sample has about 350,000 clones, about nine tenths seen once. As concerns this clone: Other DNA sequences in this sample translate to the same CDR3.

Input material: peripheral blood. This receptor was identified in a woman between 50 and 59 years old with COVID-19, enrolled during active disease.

Here the CDR3 reads CSVGGDRSSYEQYF. For the CDR3, the DNA is TGCAGCGTTGGGGGGGACAGGAGCTCCTACGAGCAGTACTTC. This chain uses TRBV29-1 with TRBJ2-7, with 8 positions matching TRBD1. CDR1 and CDR2 from the germline V gene are SQVTM and ANQGSEA. The CDR3 loop spans 14 amino acids. Losses at the gene ends were 4 bases for V and 0 bases for J; bases not matched to a gene: 5.